This T cell receptor (beta chain) was obtained from a study of cytomegalovirus exposure and HLA in healthy donors. These donors counted as nominally healthy when sampled, but unrecorded immune exposures were likely. PCR involved 60 Vbeta and 13 Jbeta primers. Sequencing was performed with immunoSEQ multiplex PCR; in TCRdb, only in-frame clones are kept and a portion is missing. The profile shows more than 150,000 clones, about four fifths of them singletons. The source material was PBMCs. This TCR came from a woman aged 25 to 39 in good health and CMV-seropositive.

The CDR3: CASSQGSPLHF. The CDR3 DNA reads as TGTGCCAGCAGCCAGGGTTCACCCCTCCACTTT. This chain links TRBV6-6 with TRBJ1-6, with D maybe TRBD1 (5 bases). The CDR3 extends over 11 amino acids. Per germline, CDR1 MNHNY and CDR2 SVGAGI (reference sequence). Trimming stripped 6 bases from V and 9 bases from J, with 6 bases between.